A single sample gave rise to the 3 T cell receptor beta chains below, sequenced in a study of cytomegalovirus exposure and HLA in healthy donors. The PCR contained 60 Vbeta and 13 Jbeta primers. Only in-frame clones appear in the TCRdb table, and some are missing; sequencing was by immunoSEQ multiplex PCR. Of roughly 140,000 clones detected, approximately 79% appear once; the ten largest clones hold around 7.1%. The sequenced sample consisted of PBMCs. Receptor source: a woman in her thirties or forties in good health and CMV-seropositive.

V gene TRBV2 combines with J gene TRBJ2-7, with 10 bases aligning to TRBD1. The CDR3 runs 15 residues. Unmatched junction bases numbered 5, after V lost 6 bases and J lost 0 bases. The germline gives CDR1 SNHLY, CDR2 FYNNEI. The CDR3 loop is CASRGTGVSSYEQYF. DNA of the CDR3: TGTGCCAGCAGGGGGACAGGGGTCTCCTCCTACGAGCAGTACTTC.

The chain couples TRBV6-4 to TRBJ1-1, with D tentatively TRBD1 (5 bases). CDR1 MRHNA and CDR2 SNTAGT come from the germline V gene. The CDR3 is 13 amino acids. Trimming stripped 3 bases from V and 10 bases from J, with 15 bases between. CDR3 in DNA: TGTGCCAGCAGTGAGTCGGCAGGGCAGCGAGCTTTCTTT. It codes for CASSESAGQRAFF.

This clone showed up just a few times. The V and J genes are TRBV6-1 and TRBJ1-5; D possibly corresponds to TRBD1 (6 bases). Germline V gene lookup returns CDR1 MNHNS and CDR2 SASEGT. This CDR3 contains 15 residues. Trimming took off 2 bases at V and 4 bases at J, with 12 bases between the two ends. CDR3 in amino acids: CASSEWGTLNQPQHF. CDR3 nucleotide sequence: TGTGCCAGCAGTGAATGGGGGACACTTAATCAGCCCCAGCATTTT.